The T cell receptor (beta chain) described here comes from a study of blood T cell repertoires in COVID-19. Study information: Material from acute and convalescent COVID-19 was sourced from the United States, Italy and Spain. Sources were T cells, B-cell-depleted T cells, or PBMCs; the material itself was cDNA or gDNA.

Germline V gives CDR1 KGHSH, CDR2 LQKENI. This CDR3 has 15 amino acids. The junction had 5 bases not matched to a gene; V was cut back by 2 bases and J by 3 bases. As processed by the authors: Nucleated cell counts were estimated from reference gene primer amplification. Assay used: immunoSEQ multiplex PCR; TCRdb lists only in-frame clones, some missing. That table supplies the V and J calls and clone size; D and trimming were determined from the DNA. Among a few hundred thousand clones listed, around 90% were seen once. This clone was seen once. The source of this sequence is a man younger than 35 with active or convalescent COVID-19. The J gene is TRBJ2-7, the V gene TRBV18; 9 nucleotides line up with TRBD1. Sequencing input: peripheral blood. CDR3 region: CASSPSTGGGYEQYF. The CDR3 DNA reads TGTGCCAGCTCACCATCGACAGGGGGTGGCTACGAGCAGTACTTC.